This TCR beta chain was obtained from a study of cytomegalovirus exposure and HLA in healthy donors. The study's findings and limits: Rare TCR sequences predominated, though certain public TCRs were found in many donors. Earlier results showed most TCR beta V segments being productive about 90% or about 30% of the time. One cluster of highly shared sequence variants probably arose as a sequencing artifact. Rates of TCR association differed by HLA locus in a later analysis, with DRB1 highest and HLA-C lowest.

PCR involved 60 Vbeta and 13 Jbeta primers. TCRdb's table, derived via immunoSEQ multiplex PCR, lists solely in-frame clones and lacks some. Here the sample spans roughly 190,000 clones, about 62% being singletons. Concerning this clone itself: Its antigen is still unknown.

V gave up 7 bases and J gave up 5 bases; unmatched junction bases: 10. The CDR3 is 14 amino acids. The germline V gene has CDR1 SNHLY and CDR2 FYNNEI. The sequence came from a middle-aged man in good health and CMV-seronegative. Sample: PBMCs. J is TRBJ2-5 and V is TRBV2, with TRBD1 identical over 7 bases. The CDR3: CASIRDREMETQYF. CDR3 DNA sequence: TGTGCCAGCATTAGGGACAGAGAGATGGAGACCCAGTACTTC.